This T cell receptor beta chain originates from a study of blood T cells in healthy people across ages. With V trimmed by 4 bases and J by 0 bases, 11 bases remained unmatched. Germline V gene sequence: CDR1 MDHEN, CDR2 SYDVKM. There are 17 residues in the CDR3. Each sample used at least 6.5 million PBMCs. Only a few counts were recorded for this clonotype. The authors ran a second PCR of about 6 to 11 cycles using a sample-barcoded 5' primer and a J-beta primer mix. Each cDNA molecule was tagged by a template-switch adaptor that had 12 random nucleotides. Via MiXCR, TCRdb re-called the 5' RACE reads, giving one row per CDR3 protein. The sample includes about 540,000 distinct CDR3 sequences, 24% of them seen just once. These data were also filed under a second study, of T cells of mothers and their children. This second study says: In both related and unrelated pairs, TCR recombination output is shaped similarly by thymic selection.

The sequence was obtained from a boy aged 5 to 17 in good health. The chain has TRBV28 and TRBJ1-2, with 7 bases matching TRBD1. Sequenced: blood. DNA for the CDR3: TGTGCCAGCAGTTCCCACGGGACAGCCCCAGCTAACTATGGCTACACCTTC. Its protein product is CASSSHGTAPANYGYTF.